Below are 17 T cell receptor beta chains sequenced from a single sample in a study of siplizumab effects on memory and regulatory T cells. The method was immunoSEQ multiplex PCR; TCRdb's version includes in-frame clones alone and lacks a portion of them. Here the sample spans around 65,000 clones, 70% to 80% being singletons. The sample consisted of memory CD4+ T cells sorted from blood. These receptors all come from a human donor in good health.

The rearrangement joins TRBV18 to TRBJ1-3, with D possibly being TRBD1 (5 bases). This CDR3 spans 14 amino acids. V was trimmed by 6 bases and J by 11 bases, leaving 20 bases between them. The germline V gene has CDR1 KGHSH and CDR2 LQKENI. The CDR3 DNA sequence: TGTGCCAGCTCCACCGGTGGGGCGAGTTGGGCCATATATTTT. Translating gives CASSTGGASWAIYF. Variable domain in full (rest from reference TRBV18 and TRBJ1-3): NAGVMQNPRHLVRRRGQEARLRCSPMKGHSHVYWYRQLPEEGLKFMVYLQKENIIDESGMPKERFSAEFPKEGPSILRIQQVVRGDSAAYFCASSTGGASWAIYFGEGSWLTVV.

The chain carries TRBV19 and TRBJ1-2, with D possibly matching TRBD1 (6 bases). Trimming took 6 bases from V and 2 from J, leaving 16 bases between them. In germline, CDR1 is LNHDA, CDR2 SQIVND (reference sequence). The CDR3 covers 15 residues. CDR3 DNA sequence: TGTGCCAGTAGGTTGCTCTCAGGGACAAACTATGGCTACACCTTC. It translates to CASRLLSGTNYGYTF.

The sample holds one count of this clone. The chain has TRBV7-2 and TRBJ1-6, with 7 bases lining up with TRBD1. CDR1 and CDR2 from the germline V gene are SGHTA and FQGNSA. J lost 8 bases, V lost 5 bases, and 3 bases had no gene match. This CDR3 has 13 residues. The CDR3 nucleotides are TGTGCCAGCAGCCACGGACAGGATTCACCCCTCCACTTT. Protein product: CASSHGQDSPLHF.

The rearrangement uses TRBV6-1 and TRBJ1-2; D unclear. The V gene's germline CDR1 is MNHNS and CDR2 SASEGT. The CDR3 loop spans 14 amino acids. Trimming cost V 1 base and J 3 bases, with 9 bases left between them. CDR3 nucleotides: TGTGCCAGCAGTGAAGGGTCTTTTTACTATGGCTACACCTTC. Translating gives CASSEGSFYYGYTF.

The chain joins TRBV18 to TRBJ1-2; a weak D match, TRBD1 (6 bases). V was trimmed by 6 bases and J by 4 bases, leaving 15 bases between them. Looked up from germline, CDR1 is KGHSH and CDR2 is LQKENI. This CDR3 region has 14 residues. The CDR3 loop reads CASSRETGRYGYTF. For the CDR3, the DNA is TGTGCCAGCTCCCGAGAGACAGGACGCTATGGCTACACCTTC.

The chain is built from TRBV19 and TRBJ2-7; a possible D gene is TRBD1 (6 bases). Per the germline V gene, CDR1 is LNHDA and CDR2 is SQIVND (reference sequence). V was clipped by 9 bases and J by 10 bases, with 16 bases between them. The CDR3 covers 11 residues. Here the CDR3 DNA reads TGTGCCAGGGCCCGGGACATAGAACAGTACTTC. Translated: CARARDIEQYF.

The table lists this clone with a count of one. The V call is TRBV2, the J call TRBJ2-7, with 10 positions matching TRBD1. Looked up from germline, CDR1 is SNHLY and CDR2 is FYNNEI. The CDR3 covers 15 residues. The J segment lost 3 bases and the V segment lost 6 bases, leaving 8 bases of the junction unmatched. This CDR3 reads CASRADRGPYYEQYF. In DNA, the CDR3 is TGTGCCAGCAGGGCTGACAGGGGGCCCTACTACGAGCAGTACTTC.

The chain has TRBV19 and TRBJ2-5, with TRBD2 identical over 12 bases. CDR3 size: 16 residues. Losses at the gene ends were 3 bases for V and 6 bases for J; bases not matched to a gene: 8. Per the germline V gene, CDR1 is LNHDA and CDR2 is SQIVND (reference sequence). The CDR3 sequence is CASSIVPSGGAQTQYF. The CDR3 DNA is TGTGCCAGTAGTATCGTCCCTAGCGGGGGGGCGCAGACCCAGTACTTC.

The CDR3 DNA sequence: TGTGCCAGCAGCTTAAGGGACCAACTAGCGGGGGAAACAGATACGCAGTATTTT. Its translation is CASSLRDQLAGETDTQYF. The chain combines TRBV7-3 with TRBJ2-3; 11 bases align to TRBD2. Trimming took 1 base from V and 3 from J; bases not matched to a gene: 9. Germline V lookup: CDR1 SGHTA, CDR2 FQGTGA. The length of the CDR3 is 18 residues.

In regard to this clone: The sample contains more than one DNA sequence encoding this CDR3. The chain uses TRBV19 and TRBJ1-5; D not resolved. V lost 9 bases and J 0 bases, leaving 6 bases between the germline ends. Per the germline V gene, CDR1 is LNHDA and CDR2 is SQIVND (reference sequence). The CDR3 spans 12 residues. CDR3 residues: CASRNSNQPQHF. CDR3 nucleotide sequence: TGTGCCAGCAGAAATAGCAATCAGCCCCAGCATTTT.

This rearrangement joins TRBV30 to TRBJ1-1; maybe TRBD1 (6 bases). The V end lost 4 bases, the J end lost 7 bases, and 10 bases lay between the germline ends. Germline V gene data show CDR1 as GTSNPN and CDR2 as SVGIG (reference sequence). This CDR3 has 11 amino acids. CDR3: CAWTGVNEAFF. In nucleotides, the CDR3 is TGTGCCTGGACAGGGGTTAATGAAGCTTTCTTT.

The chain carries TRBV6-5 and TRBJ1-2, with 7 bases fitting TRBD1. This CDR3 is built from 14 residues. The ends lost 7 bases at V and 8 bases at J; junction bases unmatched: 13. Germline V gene sequence: CDR1 MNHEY, CDR2 SVGAGI. This CDR3 reads CASTSHDRVEGYTF. CDR3 DNA: TGTGCCAGCACCTCTCATGACAGGGTGGAGGGCTACACCTTC.

The chain employs TRBV6-5 and TRBJ2-2; no firm D call. V was pared by 2 bases and J by 0 bases, with 7 bases between. This CDR3 comprises 15 residues. Germline V gene data show CDR1 as MNHEY and CDR2 as SVGAGI. This CDR3 reads CASSYGGPNTGELFF. In DNA, the CDR3 is TGTGCCAGCAGTTACGGTGGGCCGAACACCGGGGAGCTGTTTTTT.

The chain carries TRBV29-1 and TRBJ2-2; D gene ambiguous. The CDR3 extends over 11 amino acids. Germline CDR1 SQVTM, CDR2 ANQGSEA. V lost 4 bases to trimming and J lost 4 bases, with 4 bases between them. CDR3 DNA sequence: TGCAGCGTTGGAGGCACCGGGGAGCTGTTTTTT. It translates to CSVGGTGELFF.

In its sample, this clone was seen a few times. The V gene is TRBV7-6, the J gene TRBJ1-3; 8 nucleotides match TRBD1. The V segment lost 4 bases and the J segment 2 bases; nucleotides outside the gene matches: 1. This CDR3 is built from 14 residues. From germline, CDR1 is SGHVS and CDR2 FNYEAQ. The CDR3 DNA is TGTGCCAGCAGCTCGACAGGGGCTGGAAACACCATATATTTT. Residues: CASSSTGAGNTIYF.

The chain employs TRBV9 and TRBJ2-3; D could derive from TRBD1 or TRBD2 (5 bases each). V shed 4 bases and J shed 6 bases, with 18 bases lying between them. Germline lookup yields CDR1 SGDLS and CDR2 YYNGEE. The CDR3 consists of 15 residues. DNA of the CDR3: TGTGCCAGCAGCCGGGGACGGGCCCCGCCCGATACGCAGTATTTT. Amino acids: CASSRGRAPPDTQYF.

The table lists this clone with a few counts. The genes are TRBV6-5 and TRBJ1-2, with D possibly matching TRBD1 (5 bases). The CDR3 covers 13 residues. V lost 6 bases and J 7 bases, leaving 15 bases between the germline ends. Germline V gives CDR1 MNHEY, CDR2 SVGAGI. The CDR3 DNA sequence: TGTGCCAGCAGATACGGGACGGATTTTGGCTACACCTTC. It yields the protein CASRYGTDFGYTF.